In its sample, the clone carrying this T cell receptor (beta chain) was seen once. Antigen specificity is unknown. The sample originates from a study of a mutant IDH1 vaccine in newly diagnosed glioma. About the research overall: Of treated patients, around 62% were men and 37.5% women, averaging around 44 years. Before enrollment, patients got radiotherapy alone, temozolomide alone, or mostly the combination.

The V gene's germline CDR1 is SGHRS and CDR2 YFSETQ. CDR3 size: 15 residues. V lost 4 bases, J lost 0 bases, and 13 bases lay in between. Time point described: week 23, last vaccination. In the vaccine, a single dose held 300 ug of the mutant IDH1 20-mer peptide, along with topical imiquimod. Sequenced by immunoSEQ multiplex PCR; TCRdb stores in-frame clones only, minus some. This table holds almost 85,000 clones, 70% to 90% found once. The source material was PBMCs, sampled from a glioma patient whose treatment included an IDH1 peptide vaccine. The chain couples TRBV5-1 to TRBJ1-1; TRBD1 might be the D (5 bases). This clonotype was sampled from a man aged 25-45 years with glioma. Some clones in this sample may be carry-over from other donors' samples. Here the CDR3 DNA reads TGCGCCAGCAGCGAAGATGGGGGACTGAACACTGAAGCTTTCTTT. Translation gives CASSEDGGLNTEAFF.